Reported below is one TCR beta chain. This entry comes from a study of human T cells and chemical hapten exposure. Specified time point: patch test 1, 2 weeks after DPC sensitization. Treatment meaning: therapeutic diphenylcyclopropenone sensitization with weekly scalp DPC. CDR1 is ENHRY and CDR2 is SYGVKD in the germline V gene. Trimming cost V 4 bases and J 3 bases, with 9 bases left between them. The CDR3 has 13 amino acids. One entry per CDR3 protein results from TCRdb running MiXCR on the RACE reads. Of some 340,000 distinct CDR3 sequences detected, approximately 6.9% appear once; the ten largest clones hold less than 10%.

The gene calls are TRBV10-3 and TRBJ2-5; D uncertain. The source was whole blood, collected in connection with sensitization to the hapten diphenylcyclopropenone (DPC). The receptor was derived from a woman between 18 and 30 years old with alopecia areata. Some clones in this sample may be carry-over from other donors' samples. CDR3 coding DNA: TGTGCCATCAGTGGCTCACACGAAGAGACCCAGTACTTC. This translates into CAISGSHEETQYF.